This T cell receptor beta chain derives from a study of T cell responses to AZD1222 COVID-19 vaccine. Study findings and constraints: Donors were chiefly white British, with a greater number of females, and clonal diversity was perhaps underestimated.

A remark on this clone: Its antigen is unidentified.

The data were produced by immunoSEQ multiplex PCR, yet TCRdb's version contains in-frame clones alone and is incomplete. The sample has some 100,000 clones; approximately 90% are singletons. This receptor was obtained from an adult in good health. The source material was peripheral blood, sampled on day 0 of AZD1222 vaccination.

CDR3 residues: CASSSSGQYEQYF. In DNA, the CDR3 is TGTGCCAGCAGCTCCTCCGGACAGTACGAGCAGTACTTC. The rearrangement links TRBV7-9 to TRBJ2-7, with D perhaps TRBD1 (6 bases). Trimming pared 4 bases from V and 4 bases from J, leaving 11 bases between. This CDR3 region has 13 residues. CDR1 is SEHNR and CDR2 is FQNEAQ in the germline V gene (reference sequence).